The clone carrying this T cell receptor beta chain was counted between two and nine times. The antigen is not known. The data are from a study of cytomegalovirus exposure and HLA in healthy donors. Study-wide results and limits: CMV serostatus was the only recorded immune exposure for donors. Fewer N-insertions (relative to the approximately 670-donor mean) were reportedly seen in an Asian-associated ancestry cluster in a later analysis.

PCR primers comprised 60 Vbeta and 13 Jbeta primers. Method: immunoSEQ multiplex PCR; TCRdb's copy keeps in-frame clones and lacks some. The sample lists 200,000 or so clones; over 75% were seen once. CDR1 is MNHEY, CDR2 SVGAGI, per germline. J lost 6 bases, V lost 6 bases, and 7 bases had no gene match. The CDR3 is 13 amino acids. The sequencing sample was made of PBMCs. The sequence was collected from a girl under 10 years old in good health and CMV-seronegative. J is TRBJ2-7 and V is TRBV6-5; 8 bases map to TRBD1. The DNA for the CDR3 is TGTGCCAGCAGAGAGCAGGGGGCCGGCGAGCAGTACTTC. Translating gives CASREQGAGEQYF.